The clone carrying this T cell receptor (beta chain) was counted only a few times. No antigen is known for it. TCRdb re-called the RT-PCR reads with MiXCR, one entry per CDR3 protein. Found here are hundreds of thousands of distinct CDR3 sequences, 15% to 20% of them singletons; the top ten hold 11%. This record belongs to a study of response to subunit inactivated influenza vaccine. Study results and limitations: It was the authors' suggestion that each seasonal influenza vaccination recruits few new T cells.

Per germline, CDR1 SQVTM and CDR2 ANQGSEA. This CDR3 contains 11 residues. Trimming took 4 bases from V and 3 from J, leaving 7 bases between them. This specimen was PBMCs from blood, taken about 5 days after vaccination. V usage is TRBV29-1 and J usage is TRBJ2-7; D unclear. The source is a man aged 50 to 59 who received an inactivated influenza vaccine. The CDR3 reads CSVGANYEQYF. The CDR3 DNA reads as TGCAGCGTTGGTGCTAACTACGAGCAGTACTTC.